These 24 T cell receptor beta chains came from one sample sequenced in a study of metastatic and nonmetastatic thyroid tumors. From the PCR reads, TCRdb re-called clones with MiXCR. The table lists about 26,000 clones, more than 25% of them singletons. Patients underwent thyroid surgery, and none had received any treatment before it. Sequenced: blood. The receptors were sampled from a female donor with papillary thyroid cancer or a benign thyroid nodule (not recorded which). Some clones in this sample may be carry-over from other donors' samples.

This clone rates as medium-sized. CDR3 in DNA: TGCAGTGCTAGCCCCGGCGGGGGGCAATTAGGCTACACCTTC. Amino acid sequence: CSASPGGGQLGYTF. The rearrangement links TRBV20-1 to TRBJ1-2, with a weak D call TRBD1 (6 bases). Germline V gene data show CDR1 as DFQATT and CDR2 as SNEGSKA (reference sequence). The CDR3 length is 14 residues. With 3 bases removed from V and 8 bases from J, the gap between germline ends came to 19 bases.

The gene calls are TRBV20-1 and TRBJ2-3; TRBD2 matches 13 bases. V shed 5 bases, J shed 5 bases, and the junction held 13 bases outside the gene matches. This CDR3 spans 17 amino acids. CDR1 is DFQATT, CDR2 SNEGSKA, per germline (reference sequence). CDR3 DNA: TGCAGTGCTCAGGGGGGCAGGACTAGCGGGAGTGAAGATACGCAGTATTTT. The encoded protein is CSAQGGRTSGSEDTQYF.

This chain links TRBV7-8 with TRBJ2-1; 9 bases line up with TRBD1. Germline V gene lookup returns CDR1 SGHVS and CDR2 FQNEAQ. V shed 7 bases, J shed 9 bases, and the junction held 13 bases outside the gene matches. CDR3 size: 15 residues. The DNA for the CDR3 is TGTGCCAGCATCTCAATACAGGGGGCCGTTGGTGAGCAGTTCTTC. It codes for CASISIQGAVGEQFF. Full variable domain (outside the CDR3, taken from reference TRBV7-8 and TRBJ2-1): GAGVSQSPRYKVAKRGQDVALRCDPISGHVSLFWYQQALGQGPEFLTYFQNEAQLDKSGLPSDRFFAERPEGSVSTLKIQRTQQEDSAVYLCASISIQGAVGEQFFGPGTRLTVL.

This clone was counted many times. The CDR3 DNA follows: TGTGCCAGCAGCTTGGAGTGGGGGACAGTAACTAGCACAGATACGCAGTATTTT. Translated: CASSLEWGTVTSTDTQYF. The J gene is TRBJ2-3, the V gene TRBV5-4; 7 bases are a match to TRBD1. The J segment lost 0 bases and the V segment lost 0 bases, leaving 10 bases of the junction unmatched. Per the germline V gene, CDR1 is SGHNT and CDR2 is YYREEE (reference sequence). The CDR3 sequence is 18 residues long.

This chain links TRBV14 with TRBJ2-2; TRBD2 might be the D (5 bases). V shed 4 bases and J shed 4 bases, with 10 bases lying between them. There are 14 residues in the CDR3. Germline assignment: CDR1 SGHDN and CDR2 FVKESK. CDR3 protein: CASSPGRGTGELFF. CDR3 DNA sequence: TGTGCCAGCAGCCCTGGACGGGGCACCGGGGAGCTGTTTTTT.

This clone is categorized as medium-sized. This rearrangement joins TRBV28 to TRBJ1-1, with D unresolved. Germline loops: CDR1 MDHEN, CDR2 SYDVKM. V lost 4 bases and J 7 bases, leaving 13 bases between the germline ends. The CDR3 totals 13 residues. The CDR3 DNA sequence: TGTGCCAGCAGTTCTACAGCGAAGGGTGAAGCTTTCTTT. Its translation is CASSSTAKGEAFF.

The table lists this clone with many counts. At one of its ends the junction is not consistent with the germline gene, which may arise from a read error. CDR3 nucleotide sequence: TGCGCCAGCAGCCAAGAGGGGGCGCGAAATGGCCACACCTTC. The encoded protein is CASSQEGARNGHTF. The rearrangement joins TRBV4-1 to TRBJ1-2; D might be TRBD1 (6 bases). Germline V gives CDR1 MGHRA, CDR2 YSYEKL. The CDR3 consists of 14 residues.

This clone was recorded many times. The J gene is TRBJ2-1, the V gene TRBV15, with D perhaps given as TRBD1 or TRBD2 (7 bases each). The CDR3 consists of 15 residues. CDR1 LNHNV and CDR2 YYDKDF come from the germline V gene (reference sequence). Trimming cost V 1 base and J 7 bases, with 14 bases left between them. The CDR3 sequence is CATSRVRQGGNEQFF. CDR3 nucleotide sequence: TGTGCCACCAGCAGAGTCCGTCAGGGGGGGAATGAGCAGTTCTTC.

By proportion, this clone is medium-sized. The CDR3 nucleotides are TGTGCCAGCAGTTTAGGAAACACCATATATTTT. It yields the protein CASSLGNTIYF. The V gene is TRBV12-3 or TRBV12-4, the J gene TRBJ1-3, with D unresolved. The CDR3 totals 11 residues. The V gene lost 1 base and the J gene lost 5 bases, with 0 bases spanning the gap.

This clone has a single count. The chain links TRBV20-1 to TRBJ1-1; D gene ambiguous. Germline V gene sequence: CDR1 DFQATT, CDR2 SNEGSKA (reference sequence). This CDR3 has 12 residues. Trimming stripped 4 bases from V and 1 base from J, with 7 bases between. CDR3 DNA sequence: TGCAGTGCTACGTCGGGGAACACTGAAGCTTTCTTT. This sequence encodes CSATSGNTEAFF.

This clone was recorded only once. The CDR3 DNA follows: TGCAGTGCAACCGGGACTAGCGGGAAGATCGCCTCCTACGAGCAGTACTTC. Encoded protein: CSATGTSGKIASYEQYF. V is TRBV20-1 and J is TRBJ2-7; TRBD2 aligns across 13 bases. CDR3 length equals 17 residues. CDR1 and CDR2 from the germline V gene are DFQATT and SNEGSKA (reference sequence). Losses at the gene ends were 6 bases for V and 0 bases for J; bases not matched to a gene: 11.

The table lists this clone with many counts. The chain combines TRBV29-1 with TRBJ1-3, with D tentatively TRBD1 (5 bases). This CDR3 spans 13 amino acids. V was cut by 4 bases and J by 0 bases, with 7 bases left in between. Looked up from germline, CDR1 is SQVTM and CDR2 is ANQGSEA. CDR3 coding DNA: TGCAGCGTTGTCGGGGGCTCTGGAAACACCATATATTTT. It encodes CSVVGGSGNTIYF.

Comment on this clone: Its ends do not fully match the called genes, so a read error is possible. The rearrangement links TRBV11-2 to TRBJ2-7; D perhaps matches TRBD1 (6 bases). This CDR3 has 15 amino acids. Germline V gene lookup returns CDR1 SGHAT and CDR2 FQNNGV. CDR3 DNA sequence: TGTGCCAGCACCTTAGTAGGGGGAGCTTCCTACGAGCAGTACTTC. Translation gives CASTLVGGASYEQYF. Supplemented by reference TRBV11-2 and TRBJ2-7, the full variable domain reads EAGVAQSPRYKIIEKRQSVAFWCNPISGHATLYWYQQILGQGPKLLIQFQNNGVVDDSQLPKDRFSAERLKGVDSTLKIQPAKLEDSAVYLCASTLVGGASYEQYFGPGTRLTVT.

The chain joins TRBV20-1 to TRBJ1-3; weak D call: TRBD1 (5 bases). Germline CDR1 and CDR2: DFQATT and SNEGSKA (reference sequence). The CDR3 is made up of 14 amino acids. V was cut by 0 bases and J by 4 bases, with 10 bases left in between. CDR3 sequence: CSAREQGPGNTIYF. CDR3 nucleotide sequence: TGCAGTGCTAGAGAGCAGGGTCCCGGAAACACCATATATTTT.

This clone occurred a few times. V is TRBV6-2 or TRBV6-3 and J is TRBJ1-2; D is unclear. The CDR3 extends over 12 amino acids. V gave up 5 bases and J gave up 7 bases, with 11 bases separating them. Germline CDR1 MNHEY, CDR2 SVGEGT. CDR3 sequence reads: CASSTGPVGYTF. In DNA, the CDR3 is TGTGCCAGCAGTACCGGACCGGTTGGCTACACCTTC.

As for this clone: A much more abundant neighbour one base away suggests this may be a read error. The genes are TRBV9 and TRBJ1-4; TRBD1 is a possible D gene (6 bases). This CDR3 comprises 15 residues. Germline CDR1 is SGDLS and CDR2 is YYNGEE. For the CDR3, the DNA is TGTGCCAGCAGCGGACGAACAGGGATCGTCGAAAAGCTGTTTTTT. Its translation: CASSGRTGIVEKLFF.

The sample holds many counts of this clone. This CDR3 reads CASSEAVNEQFF. The DNA for the CDR3 is TGTGCCAGCAGTGAAGCTGTTAATGAGCAGTTCTTC. The chain is built from TRBV2 and TRBJ2-1; D gene ambiguous. CDR3 length: 12 residues. Per germline, CDR1 SNHLY and CDR2 FYNNEI. Trimming pared 0 bases from V and 7 bases from J, leaving 4 bases between.

The J gene is TRBJ2-6, the V gene TRBV5-8, with 7 bases that match TRBD2. This CDR3 has 16 amino acids. Germline V gene data show CDR1 as SGHTS and CDR2 as YDEGEE. The V segment lost 7 bases and the J segment 0 bases; nucleotides outside the gene matches: 7. The CDR3 nucleotides are TGTGCCAGCGGTAGCGGGTTGTTCTCTGGGGCCAACGTCCTGACTTTC. This codes for CASGSGLFSGANVLTF.

This clone came up many times. The chain employs TRBV18 and TRBJ2-5, with D possibly called TRBD1 or TRBD2 (5 bases each). V was shortened by 5 bases and J by 3 bases, with 16 bases between the two germline ends. The CDR3 is 15 amino acids. CDR1 KGHSH and CDR2 LQKENI come from the germline V gene. DNA for the CDR3: TGTGCCAGCTCAACTTCCGGGACCCTTAAAGAGACCCAGTACTTC. It specifies CASSTSGTLKETQYF.

By sample fraction, this clone is medium-sized (0.01 to 0.1%). V and J are TRBV6-1 and TRBJ1-1, with no clear D. The CDR3 length is 14 residues. Germline V CDR1 and CDR2: MNHNS, SASEGT. V lost 8 bases, J lost 6 bases, and 19 bases lay in between. The CDR3, as DNA: TGTGCCAGCTCTATACAGCCAACGTCGGCTGAAGCTTTCTTT. Translation gives CASSIQPTSAEAFF.

This chain connects TRBV9 to TRBJ1-1; D remains unclear. V was cut by 7 bases and J by 0 bases, with 13 bases left in between. This CDR3 is 14 amino acids long. Germline V gene data show CDR1 as SGDLS and CDR2 as YYNGEE. The CDR3 protein is CASSGKALNTEAFF. The CDR3 DNA follows: TGTGCCAGCTCCGGTAAGGCGTTGAACACTGAAGCTTTCTTT.

This clone was picked up many times. This chain connects TRBV9 to TRBJ1-4; D unclear. Germline V gene sequence: CDR1 SGDLS, CDR2 YYNGEE. V lost 0 bases, J lost 8 bases, and 8 bases lay in between. The CDR3 sequence is 13 residues long. CDR3: CASSVATGEKLFF. Written as DNA, the CDR3 is TGTGCCAGCAGCGTAGCTACGGGGGAAAAACTGTTTTTT.

The table lists this clone with many counts. The J gene is TRBJ2-1, the V gene TRBV2; weak D call: TRBD2 (5 bases). The CDR3 spans 14 residues. Per germline, CDR1 SNHLY and CDR2 FYNNEI. V was clipped by 7 bases and J by 4 bases, with 14 bases between them. CDR3: CASTPGNNYNEQFF. CDR3 in DNA: TGTGCCAGCACACCGGGAAACAATTACAATGAGCAGTTCTTC.

On this clone itself: The junction departs from germline at one end; a sequencing error may be responsible. The chain has TRBV6-5 and TRBJ2-7, with D unclear. This CDR3 contains 13 residues. Germline assignment: CDR1 MNHEY and CDR2 SVGAGI. The CDR3 is CAISYATAYEQYF. CDR3 nucleotides: TGTGCCATCAGTTACGCCACGGCCTACGAGCAGTACTTC.